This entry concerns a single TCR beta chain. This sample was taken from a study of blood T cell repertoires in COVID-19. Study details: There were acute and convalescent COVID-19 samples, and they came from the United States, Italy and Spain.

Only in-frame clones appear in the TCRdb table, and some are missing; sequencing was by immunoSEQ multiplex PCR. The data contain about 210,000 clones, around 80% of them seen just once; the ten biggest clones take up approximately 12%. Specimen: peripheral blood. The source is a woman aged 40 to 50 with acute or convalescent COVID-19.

CDR3 region: CASSSLGVGNTIYF. The CDR3 DNA is TGTGCCAGTAGTAGCTTAGGGGTTGGAAACACCATATATTTT. This chain joins TRBV19 and TRBJ1-3; weak D call: TRBD1 (5 bases). Trimming left V 4 bases short and J 3 bases short, with 10 bases between. The CDR3 spans 14 residues. Germline V gene sequence: CDR1 LNHDA, CDR2 SQIVND (reference sequence).